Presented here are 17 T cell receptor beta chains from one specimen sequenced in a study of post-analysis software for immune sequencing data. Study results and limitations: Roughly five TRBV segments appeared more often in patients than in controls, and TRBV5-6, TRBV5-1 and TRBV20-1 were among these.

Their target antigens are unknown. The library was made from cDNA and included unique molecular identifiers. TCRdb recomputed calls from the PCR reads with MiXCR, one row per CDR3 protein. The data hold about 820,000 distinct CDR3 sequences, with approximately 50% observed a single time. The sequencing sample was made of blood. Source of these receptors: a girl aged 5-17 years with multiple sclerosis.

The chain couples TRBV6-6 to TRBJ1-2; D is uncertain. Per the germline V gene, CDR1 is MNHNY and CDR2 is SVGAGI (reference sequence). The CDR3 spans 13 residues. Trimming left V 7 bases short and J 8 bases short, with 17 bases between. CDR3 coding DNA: TGTGCCAGCATCAGAAGTACCGCTATCGGCTACACCTTC. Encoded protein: CASIRSTAIGYTF.

The CDR3 loop is CASSQKRTSGGSYEQYF. The CDR3 DNA sequence: TGTGCCAGCAGCCAGAAGAGGACAAGCGGGGGATCCTACGAGCAGTACTTC. This chain connects TRBV11-1 to TRBJ2-7; 8 bases match TRBD2. CDR3 length: 17 residues. V shed 5 bases, J shed 1 base, and the junction held 13 bases outside the gene matches. CDR1 is SGHAT and CDR2 is FQDESV in the germline V gene (reference sequence).

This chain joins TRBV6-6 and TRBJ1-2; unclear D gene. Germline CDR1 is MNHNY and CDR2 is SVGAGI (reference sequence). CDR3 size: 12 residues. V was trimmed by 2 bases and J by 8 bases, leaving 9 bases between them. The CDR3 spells CASSYPQIGYTF. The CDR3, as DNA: TGTGCCAGCAGTTACCCTCAGATCGGCTACACCTTC.

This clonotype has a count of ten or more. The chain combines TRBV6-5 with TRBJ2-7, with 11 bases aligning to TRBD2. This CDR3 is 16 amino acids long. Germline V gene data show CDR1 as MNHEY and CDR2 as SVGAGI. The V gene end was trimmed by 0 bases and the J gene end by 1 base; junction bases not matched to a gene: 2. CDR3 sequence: CASSYSGLAESYEQYF. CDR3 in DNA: TGTGCCAGCAGTTACTCGGGACTAGCGGAGTCCTACGAGCAGTACTTC.

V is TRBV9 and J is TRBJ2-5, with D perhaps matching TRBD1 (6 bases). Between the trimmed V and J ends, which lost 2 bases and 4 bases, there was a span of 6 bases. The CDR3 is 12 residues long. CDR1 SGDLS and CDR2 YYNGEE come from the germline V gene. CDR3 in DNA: TGTGCCAGCAGCGTCAGGGGAGAGACCCAGTACTTC. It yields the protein CASSVRGETQYF.

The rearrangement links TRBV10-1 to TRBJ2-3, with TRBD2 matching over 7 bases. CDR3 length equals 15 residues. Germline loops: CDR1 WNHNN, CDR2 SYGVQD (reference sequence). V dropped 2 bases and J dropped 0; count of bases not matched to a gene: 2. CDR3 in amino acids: CASSEKRGSTDTQYF. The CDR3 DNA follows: TGCGCCAGCAGTGAGAAGCGGGGTAGCACAGATACGCAGTATTTT.

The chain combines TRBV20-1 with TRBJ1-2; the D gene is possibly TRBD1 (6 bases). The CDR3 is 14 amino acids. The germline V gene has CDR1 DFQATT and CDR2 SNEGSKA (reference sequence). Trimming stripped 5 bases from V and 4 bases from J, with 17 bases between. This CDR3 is CSAGGGGAFYGYTF. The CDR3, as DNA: TGCAGTGCTGGAGGGGGAGGAGCTTTCTATGGCTACACCTTC.

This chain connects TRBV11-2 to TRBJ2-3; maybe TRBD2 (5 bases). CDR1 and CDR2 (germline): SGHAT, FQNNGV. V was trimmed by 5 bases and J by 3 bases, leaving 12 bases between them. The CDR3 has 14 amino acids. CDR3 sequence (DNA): TGTGCCAGCAGCCCTTGGACTTCAACAGATACGCAGTATTTT. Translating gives CASSPWTSTDTQYF.

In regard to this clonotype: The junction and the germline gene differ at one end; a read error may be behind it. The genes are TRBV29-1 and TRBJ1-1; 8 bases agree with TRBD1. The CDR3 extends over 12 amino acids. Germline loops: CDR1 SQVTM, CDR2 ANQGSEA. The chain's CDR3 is CSVNRGNPEAFF. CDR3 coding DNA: TGCAGCGTTAACAGGGGGAACCCTGAAGCTTTCTTT.

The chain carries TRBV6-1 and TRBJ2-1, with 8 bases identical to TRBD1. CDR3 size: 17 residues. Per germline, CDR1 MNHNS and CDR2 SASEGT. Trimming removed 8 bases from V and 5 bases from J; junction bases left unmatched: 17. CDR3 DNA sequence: TGTGCCAGCGCCTCCTGGGCTACGAGGACAGGGAACAATGAGCAGTTCTTC. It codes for CASASWATRTGNNEQFF.

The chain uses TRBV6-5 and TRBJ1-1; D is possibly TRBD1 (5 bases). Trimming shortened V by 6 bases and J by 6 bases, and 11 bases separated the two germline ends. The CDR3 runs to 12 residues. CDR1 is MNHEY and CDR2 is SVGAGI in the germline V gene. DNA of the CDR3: TGTGCCAGCAGCCCTGGAGGGGCTGAAGCTTTCTTT. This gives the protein CASSPGGAEAFF.

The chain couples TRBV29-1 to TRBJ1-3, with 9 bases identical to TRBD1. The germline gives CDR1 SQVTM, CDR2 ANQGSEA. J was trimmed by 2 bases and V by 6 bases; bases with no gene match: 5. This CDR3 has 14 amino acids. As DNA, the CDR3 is TGCAGCGTGGGGGACAGGGATCCTGGAAACACCATATATTTT. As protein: CSVGDRDPGNTIYF.

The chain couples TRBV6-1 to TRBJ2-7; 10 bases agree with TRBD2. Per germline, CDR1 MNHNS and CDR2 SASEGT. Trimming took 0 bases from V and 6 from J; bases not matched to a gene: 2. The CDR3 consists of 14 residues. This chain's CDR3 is CASSEALAGVEQYF. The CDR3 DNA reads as TGTGCCAGCAGTGAAGCTCTAGCGGGAGTCGAGCAGTACTTC.

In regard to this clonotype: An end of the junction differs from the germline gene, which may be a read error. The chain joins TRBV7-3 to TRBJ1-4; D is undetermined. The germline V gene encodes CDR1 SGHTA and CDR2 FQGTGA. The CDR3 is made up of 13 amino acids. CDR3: CASPRRADEKRFF. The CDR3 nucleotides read TGTGCCAGCCCACGGAGGGCGGACGAAAAACGGTTTTTT.

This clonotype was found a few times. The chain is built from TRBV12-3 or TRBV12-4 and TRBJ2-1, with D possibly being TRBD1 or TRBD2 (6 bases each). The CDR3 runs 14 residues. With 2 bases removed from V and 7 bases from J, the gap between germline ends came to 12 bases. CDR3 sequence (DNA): TGTGCCAGCAGTTTACTGGGGGCGGGAAATGAGCAGTTCTTC. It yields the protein CASSLLGAGNEQFF.

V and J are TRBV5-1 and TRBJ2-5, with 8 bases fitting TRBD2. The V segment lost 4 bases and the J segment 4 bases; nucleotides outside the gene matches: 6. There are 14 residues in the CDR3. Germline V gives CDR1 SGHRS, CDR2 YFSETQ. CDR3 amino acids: CASSTTSVGETQYF. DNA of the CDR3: TGCGCCAGCAGCACGACTAGCGTGGGAGAGACCCAGTACTTC.

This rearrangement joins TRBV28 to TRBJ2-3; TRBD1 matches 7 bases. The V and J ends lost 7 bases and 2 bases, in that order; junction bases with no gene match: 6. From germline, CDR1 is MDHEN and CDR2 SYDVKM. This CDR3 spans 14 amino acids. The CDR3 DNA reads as TGTGCCAGCACTATACAGGGGCTCACAGATACGCAGTATTTT. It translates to CASTIQGLTDTQYF.